A single TCR beta chain is shown here with its context. What antigen it recognizes has not been identified. Base qualities are not at hand, and no much larger clone is one base apart. The immunoSEQ Assay was used to sequence TCRbeta CDR3 regions. After extraction, genomic DNA underwent amplification by bias-controlled multiplex PCR, followed by high-throughput sequencing. In the source study's methods: To quantify the absolute abundance of every unique TCRbeta CDR3 region, sequences were collapsed and filtered. T cell fraction was estimated by normalization of TCRbeta template counts to usable DNA, with usable DNA being measured through amplification of reference genes present in all nucleated cells. Repertoire TCRs were annotated as SARS-CoV-2-specific when V gene, CDR3 amino acid sequence and J gene were exactly matched to a known reactive TCR set. The reference SARS-CoV-2 TCR set was derived from MIRA and filtered for enrichment in COVID-19-positive ImmuneCODE repertoires, a step that removed public or cross-reactive TCRs. Using the MIRA antigens, annotated TCRs were further analysed by specific ORF or by position within an ORF. Depth was the summed frequency of annotated unique rearrangements, while breadth was defined as annotated unique rearrangements over total unique productive rearrangements. Group comparisons of TCR breadth used two-sided Wilcoxon rank-sum tests. Drawn from immuneACCESS, this table holds only the in-frame rearrangements with V and J called that TCRdb kept. Clones are partly lost; checked studies trace under half to an unresolved V gene and leave the rest unexplained. V, J and clone size are taken as reported in that table, and D and trimming were inferred from the DNA itself. For this sample the table gives 200,000 to 300,000 clones, of which around nine tenths were detected only once. The ten largest clonotypes hold about 11% of the sample.

This specimen's treatment or condition label, per the study, means: roughly 19 received Ad26.COV2.S at low or high dose, single or two shots; 5 received placebo; per-sample allocation not given. For vaccine and placebo recipients, the sequenced repertoires came from samples collected on day 63 after the first injection. Cohort 1b enrolled some 25 adults aged 18-55 years at a single site in Boston, USA, between 29 July and 7 August 2020. Ad26.COV2.S was a replication-incompetent adenovirus type 26 vector expressing a prefusion-stabilized SARS-CoV-2 spike protein from the original Wuhan strain. This entry belongs to a study of Ad26.COV2.S vaccination and SARS-CoV-2 variants (dated by TCRdb to the early 2020s). About the investigation overall: Donors in the vaccine arm were drawn from COV1001, a multicentre, randomized, double-blind, placebo-controlled phase I-IIa trial testing Ad26.COV2.S in healthy adults. The TCR-sequenced set comprised about 32 samples: some 20 Ad26.COV2.S vaccine recipients, 5 placebo recipients and 8 SARS-CoV-2 convalescent individuals. Investigators remained blinded to trial group allocation during experiments and outcome assessment. Participants in the trial were split at random into five groups of five each, receiving low-dose or high-dose Ad26.COV2.S once or twice, or else placebo on both occasions. Sequencing of the TCRbeta repertoire served to evaluate the specificity and breadth of SARS-CoV-2-reactive T cell receptors following Ad26.COV2.S vaccination. Ad26.COV2.S was administered intramuscularly at a dose of 5x10^10 or 1x10^11 viral particles, either as one shot or as two shots given 56 days apart. Results the study describes overall, beyond this receptor: Vaccine and placebo recipients had comparable non-spike TCR breadth, which fits with the vaccine containing only spike. The authors noted that the TCR breadth and depth analyses may have underestimated total T cell responses. After vaccination, spike-specific CD8+ and CD4+ T cell responses were reported to show substantial breadth. Comparing responses between vaccine doses or regimens was not something the study was powered to do. Higher spike-specific TCR breadth was observed in Ad26.COV2.S recipients than in placebo recipients (P = 0.0014).

Sequences LGHDT (CDR1) and YNNKEL (CDR2) are obtained from the germline V gene (reference sequence). V has 3 bases trimmed and J has 2 bases trimmed; junction bases matching no gene number 15. Spanning cysteine to phenylalanine, the CDR3 consists of 18 amino acids. The only DNA kept is the CDR3, 54 bases in frame from the first base. The chain joins TRBV3-1 (or the pseudogene TRBV3-2) to TRBJ2-7; a stretch of 8 junction bases matches TRBD2. The sample consisted of peripheral blood, taken in a trial of Ad26.COV2.S vaccine versus placebo. The clonotype comes from a person aged 18 to 59 who received the Ad26.COV2.S COVID-19 vaccine or a placebo. The CDR3 has the sequence CASSQGGGTPQFPYEQYF. At the DNA level, the sequence is TGTGCCAGCAGCCAGGGCGGGGGGACCCCACAGTTTCCCTACGAGCAGTACTTC.